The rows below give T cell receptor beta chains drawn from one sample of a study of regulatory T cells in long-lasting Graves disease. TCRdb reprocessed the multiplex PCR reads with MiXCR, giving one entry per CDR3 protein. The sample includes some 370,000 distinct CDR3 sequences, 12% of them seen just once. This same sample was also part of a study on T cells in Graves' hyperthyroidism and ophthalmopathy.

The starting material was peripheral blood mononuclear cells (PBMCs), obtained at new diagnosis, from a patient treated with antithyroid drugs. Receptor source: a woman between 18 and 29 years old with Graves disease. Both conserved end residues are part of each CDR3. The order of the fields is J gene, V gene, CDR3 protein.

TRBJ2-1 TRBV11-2 CASSAHGGSSYNEQFF
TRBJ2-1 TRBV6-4 CASSLTGPGQGNNEQFF
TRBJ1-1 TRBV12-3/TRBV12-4 CASSYRVGGMNTEAFF
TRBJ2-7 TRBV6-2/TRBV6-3 CASSGDIYEQYF
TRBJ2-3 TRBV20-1 CSARGSLAGTDTQYF
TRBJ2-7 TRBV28 CASSSPGTASYEQYF
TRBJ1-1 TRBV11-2 CASSFSSFTEAFF
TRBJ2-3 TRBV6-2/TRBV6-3 CASSYSRLSATQYF
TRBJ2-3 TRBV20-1 CSAAKGTDTQYF
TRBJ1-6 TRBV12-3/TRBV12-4 CASHFPPDSPLHF
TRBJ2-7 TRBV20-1 CSARAVGYEQYF
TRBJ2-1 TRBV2 CASTEAIAGGHNEQFF
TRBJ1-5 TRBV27 CASRTRGSSNQPQHF
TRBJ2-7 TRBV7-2 CASSSRTGTSYEQYF
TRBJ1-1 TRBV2 CASSSGTELTKAFF